The sequence of this TCR beta chain was determined in a study of response to subunit inactivated influenza vaccine. V was pared by 0 bases and J by 3 bases, with 11 bases between. Germline loops: CDR1 SGHTA, CDR2 FQGNSA. The CDR3 is made up of 15 amino acids. Study results and caveats: Seasonal influenza vaccination, on each occasion, was suggested by the authors to recruit few new T cells.

This clonotype was counted ten times or more. Its antigen remains unknown. One entry per CDR3 protein, called by TCRdb with MiXCR from the RT-PCR reads. The profile shows about 520,000 distinct CDR3 sequences, less than 7.5% of them singletons. V usage is TRBV7-2 and J usage is TRBJ1-1; the D is unclear. Sequenced material: PBMCs from blood, taken less than 30 months after vaccination. This receptor was obtained from a man between 45 and 75 years old who received an inactivated influenza vaccine. The CDR3 DNA reads TGTGCCAGCAGCTTAGCTTGGCAGTTTGACACTGAAGCTTTCTTT. Translating gives CASSLAWQFDTEAFF.